These T cell receptor beta chains were read from a single sample in a study of T cell responses to AZD1222 COVID-19 vaccine. Clones were read by immunoSEQ multiplex PCR, and TCRdb kept only the in-frame ones, dropping some. Of 60,000 to 65,000 clones listed, over 60% are singletons. Sequencing used peripheral blood, obtained on day 0 of AZD1222 vaccination. Receptors originate from an adult in good health. Both conserved end residues are part of each CDR3. D genes are given only for firm matches. Clone size, where shown, is once, few, many, or a class for clones that have expanded.

d_call	clone_size	v_call	cdr3_length	j_call	cdr3_nt	cdr3_aa
TRBD1	-	TRBV11-2	16	TRBJ1-1	TGTGCCAGCAGTTCACCAAAAGGGGGCCCGAACACTGAAGCTTTCTTT	CASSSPKGGPNTEAFF
-	-	TRBV6-5	13	TRBJ2-3	TGTGCCAGCAGTTACATCTTAGCGGATACGCAGTATTTT	CASSYILADTQYF
-	-	TRBV7-2	13	TRBJ2-1	TGTGCCAGCAGCTTAACTCGGCCAGGGGAGCAGTTCTTC	CASSLTRPGEQFF
TRBD1	-	TRBV2	15	TRBJ1-3	TGTGCCAGCAGTGTCCTAGGGGGCGAGGGAAACACCATATATTTT	CASSVLGGEGNTIYF
-	-	TRBV9	15	TRBJ1-5	TGTGCCAGCAGCGTCTCGGACAGCGAAGGACAGCCCCAGCATTTT	CASSVSDSEGQPQHF
-	-	TRBV2	14	TRBJ1-3	TGTGCCAGCATGGCGCTGCCCTCTGGAAACACCATATATTTT	CASMALPSGNTIYF
-	-	TRBV15	13	TRBJ2-2	TGTGCCACCAGCAGGGAGAGCACCGGGGAGCTGTTTTTT	CATSRESTGELFF
-	-	TRBV24-1	14	TRBJ2-5	TGTGCCACCAGTGATTTTGAGGGAGGAGAGACCCAGTACTTC	CATSDFEGGETQYF
TRBD2	-	TRBV19	16	TRBJ2-3	TGTGCCAGTAGGGACCCAGCGGGGGGAAGCACAGATACGCAGTATTTT	CASRDPAGGSTDTQYF
TRBD1	few	TRBV24-1	16	TRBJ2-1	TGTGCCACCAGTGATTTGTCCGGGACAGGGGTGGATGAGCAGTTCTTC	CATSDLSGTGVDEQFF
-	-	TRBV30	13	TRBJ1-2	TGTGCCTGGAGCACAGGCATAATTTATGGCTACACCTTC	CAWSTGIIYGYTF
-	once	TRBV3-1/TRBV3-2	14	TRBJ1-4	TGTGCCAGCAGCCCCCAGAACGGGGGAGAAAAACTGTTTTTT	CASSPQNGGEKLFF
-	-	TRBV6-2/TRBV6-3	16	TRBJ2-7	TGTGCCAGCAGTTATCCCGAACCGTGGGCTACCTACGAGCAGTACTTC	CASSYPEPWATYEQYF
-	few	TRBV19	14	TRBJ2-4	TGTGCCAGTAGTATGAAAGGGACGGGGAACATTCAGTACTTC	CASSMKGTGNIQYF
-	-	TRBV7-6	15	TRBJ1-6	TGTGCCAGCAGCTTAGAAGGGGCGGATAATTCACCCCTCCACTTT	CASSLEGADNSPLHF
-	-	TRBV3-1/TRBV3-2	15	TRBJ1-3	TGTGCCAGCAGCCCAGGGTCCCGCTCTGGAAACACCATATATTTT	CASSPGSRSGNTIYF
-	few	TRBV25-1	12	TRBJ2-5	TGTGCCAGCAGTCCAGGGAAAGAGACCCAGTACTTC	CASSPGKETQYF
-	-	TRBV27	14	TRBJ1-3	TGTGCCAGCAGTTTACGGCACTCTGGAAACACCATATATTTT	CASSLRHSGNTIYF
-	-	TRBV12-3/TRBV12-4	13	TRBJ2-3	TGTGCCAGCCACCCCTCTAGCGAGGATACGCAGTATTTT	CASHPSSEDTQYF
-	few	TRBV3-1/TRBV3-2	13	TRBJ1-1	TGTGCCAGCAGCCCGCTTGGGGGCCCGGAAGCTTTCTTT	CASSPLGGPEAFF
-	-	TRBV5-1	12	TRBJ2-2	TGCGCCAGCAGTCCGGATGGCCTGGAGCTGTTTTTT	CASSPDGLELFF
TRBD2	-	TRBV11-2	15	TRBJ2-5	TGTGCCAGCAGCTTAGGCGGGGGGACCCTGGAGACCCAGTACTTC	CASSLGGGTLETQYF
-	-	TRBV7-4	10	TRBJ2-7	TGTGCCAGCAGCCACTACGAGCAGTACTTC	CASSHYEQYF
-	-	TRBV7-9	17	TRBJ1-3	TGTGCCAGCAGCGCCCGGACGGACCTTATATCCGGAAACACCATATATTTT	CASSARTDLISGNTIYF
-	-	TRBV5-4	15	TRBJ1-4	TGTGCCAGCAGCCCGGCCGGTGCAACTAATGAAAAACTGTTTTTT	CASSPAGATNEKLFF
-	-	TRBV7-8	15	TRBJ2-1	TGTGCCAGCAGCTTAGGATCAGGGTTGTACAATGAGCAGTTCTTC	CASSLGSGLYNEQFF
TRBD1	once	TRBV2	13	TRBJ2-5	TGTTACCTCCGGGACAGGGGTTCTGAGACCCAGTACTTC	CYLRDRGSETQYF
-	-	TRBV14	14	TRBJ2-2	TGTGCCAGCAGCCAAGTTTCTGATACCGGGGAGCTGTTTTTT	CASSQVSDTGELFF
TRBD1	-	TRBV9	13	TRBJ2-7	TGTGCCAGCAGCGTACAGGGGGCAAACGAGCAGTACTTC	CASSVQGANEQYF
-	-	TRBV9	13	TRBJ2-1	TGTGCCAGCAGCGTAGGTAGCAGGAATGAGCAGTTCTTC	CASSVGSRNEQFF
TRBD1	-	TRBV18	14	TRBJ1-1	TGTGCCAGCTCATCTACAGGGGCGAACACTGAAGCTTTCTTT	CASSSTGANTEAFF
TRBD1	-	TRBV12-3/TRBV12-4	13	TRBJ1-1	TGTGCCAGCAGCTCGAGAGGGACAGGGGAAGCTTTCTTT	CASSSRGTGEAFF
-	-	TRBV3-1/TRBV3-2	17	TRBJ2-5	TGTGCCAGCAGCCAAGAAATTCGGACAGGGAGGGAGGAGACCCAGTACTTC	CASSQEIRTGREETQYF
-	-	TRBV5-1	14	TRBJ1-1	TGCGCCAGCAGCATCCTGGGACCTAACACTGAAGCTTTCTTT	CASSILGPNTEAFF
-	once	TRBV7-6	15	TRBJ1-1	TGTGCCAGCAGCTTAACTGCTTTAGGGAACACTGAAGCTTTCTTT	CASSLTALGNTEAFF
-	once	TRBV7-8	15	TRBJ2-7	TGTGCCAGCAGCTTAGGTAGCCCGGGCCCCTACGAGCAGTACTTC	CASSLGSPGPYEQYF
TRBD1	few	TRBV3-1/TRBV3-2	19	TRBJ1-2	TGTGCCAGCAGCCAATCTCGAACCGGGACAGGGATCACCAACTATGGCTACACCTTC	CASSQSRTGTGITNYGYTF
-	-	TRBV2	15	TRBJ2-3	TGTGCCATCCTGAGGGGGGAAGATTACACAGATACGCAGTATTTT	CAILRGEDYTDTQYF
-	-	TRBV4-3	15	TRBJ2-3	TGCGCCAGCAGCCAAGGGATGAGGGGTGCAGATACGCAGTATTTT	CASSQGMRGADTQYF
-	-	TRBV7-8	18	TRBJ1-2	TGTGCCAGCAGCTTACGCCCAGTTGGGGGGGTTAAAGGGGATGGCTACACCTTC	CASSLRPVGGVKGDGYTF
TRBD1	-	TRBV5-1	17	TRBJ1-4	TGCGCCAGCAGCCGGGACGGAGGACAGGGTTATAATGAAAAACTGTTTTTT	CASSRDGGQGYNEKLFF
-	-	TRBV6-2/TRBV6-3	14	TRBJ2-5	TGTGCCAGCAGTTACGTGGGGATCCAAGAGACCCAGTACTTC	CASSYVGIQETQYF
-	-	TRBV7-9	12	TRBJ2-1	TGTGCCAGCAGCGAGACGGTGAATGAGCAGTTCTTC	CASSETVNEQFF